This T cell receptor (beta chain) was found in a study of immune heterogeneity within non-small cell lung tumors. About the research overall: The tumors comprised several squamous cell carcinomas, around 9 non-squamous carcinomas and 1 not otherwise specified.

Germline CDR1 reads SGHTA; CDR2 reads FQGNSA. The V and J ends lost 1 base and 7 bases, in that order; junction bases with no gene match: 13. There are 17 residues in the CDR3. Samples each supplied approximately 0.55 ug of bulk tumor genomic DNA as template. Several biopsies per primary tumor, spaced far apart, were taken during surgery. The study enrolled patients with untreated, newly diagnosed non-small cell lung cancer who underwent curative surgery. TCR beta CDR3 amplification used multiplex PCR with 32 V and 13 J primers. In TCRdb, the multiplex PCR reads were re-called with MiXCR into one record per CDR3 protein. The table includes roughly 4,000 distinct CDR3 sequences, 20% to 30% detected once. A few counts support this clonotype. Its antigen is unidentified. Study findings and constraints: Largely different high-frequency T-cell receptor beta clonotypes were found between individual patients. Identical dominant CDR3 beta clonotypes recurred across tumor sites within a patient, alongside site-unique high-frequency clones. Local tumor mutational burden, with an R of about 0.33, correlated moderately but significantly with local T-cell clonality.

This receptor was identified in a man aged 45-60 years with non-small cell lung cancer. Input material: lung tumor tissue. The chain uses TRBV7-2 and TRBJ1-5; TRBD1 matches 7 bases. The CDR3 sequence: CASSLGGLTGPFQPQHF. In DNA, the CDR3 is TGTGCCAGCAGCTTAGGCGGCCTGACAGGGCCGTTCCAGCCCCAGCATTTT.